One and the same sample provided the 2 T cell receptor beta chains below, sequenced in a study of response to subunit inactivated influenza vaccine listed by TCRdb under 2018. The library was generated by RT-PCR. Sequencing was carried out with an Illumina HiSeq 2500. TCRdb reprocessing: public reads trimmed at Q25 with fastp, clones called with MiXCR, in-frame beta chains kept. Under each unique CDR3 protein, matching rows form one entry showing the most common genes and DNA. For this sample there are a few hundred thousand distinct CDR3 sequences; 12% to 15% appear just once. The ten largest clonotypes hold 11% of the sample. The material was PBMCs from blood, obtained less than 13 days after vaccination. The receptors come from a man aged 50-59 years who received an inactivated influenza vaccine. Donor details come from another sample of the same person, matched by shared clones.

The J gene is TRBJ2-1, the V gene TRBV4-2; D is uncertain. Germline V lookup: CDR1 LGHNA, CDR2 YNFKEQ. This CDR3 has 13 residues. The germline V and J ends were trimmed by 0 bases and 8 bases, with 8 bases remaining between them. In DNA, the CDR3 is TGTGCCAGCAGCCAAGAGGCTTATTATGAGCAGTTCTTC. Its protein product is CASSQEAYYEQFF.

V usage is TRBV28 and J usage is TRBJ1-2, with no clear D. The V end was cut by 6 bases, the J end by 4 bases, with 12 bases between. Germline lookup yields CDR1 MDHEN and CDR2 SYDVKM. The CDR3 has 13 amino acids. The CDR3 region is CASSQGRIYGYTF. Here the CDR3 DNA reads TGTGCCAGCAGCCAAGGGCGGATCTATGGCTACACCTTC.